The next 29 T cell receptor beta chains were all read from a single sample in a study of cytomegalovirus exposure and HLA in healthy donors. Amplification used 60 Vbeta primers and 13 Jbeta primers. Assay used: immunoSEQ multiplex PCR; TCRdb lists only in-frame clones, some missing. The sample consists of fewer than 200,000 clones, approximately 80% of them appearing once. The sample was PBMCs. Receptor source: a woman under 30 in good health and CMV-seronegative.

The chain recombines TRBV5-1 with TRBJ2-7, with D unresolved. Germline assignment: CDR1 SGHRS and CDR2 YFSETQ. This CDR3 is 14 amino acids long. Trimming removed 4 bases at V and 6 bases at J, with 17 bases between. CDR3 DNA sequence: TGCGCCAGCAGCGATGGAGAAATATGGTTCGAGCAGTACTTC. It codes for CASSDGEIWFEQYF.

The chain joins TRBV27 to TRBJ2-1, with D tentatively TRBD2 (5 bases). Germline loops: CDR1 MNHEY, CDR2 SMNVEV (reference sequence). This CDR3 has 14 residues. The V end was cut by 6 bases, the J end by 2 bases, with 11 bases between. CDR3 sequence: CASSPGWTYNEQFF. Here the CDR3 DNA reads TGTGCCAGCAGCCCGGGGTGGACCTACAATGAGCAGTTCTTC.

V gene TRBV5-8 combines with J gene TRBJ2-7, with a weak D call TRBD1 (6 bases). CDR1 and CDR2 (germline): SGHTS, YDEGEE. There are 14 residues in the CDR3. The V and J ends lost 2 bases and 3 bases respectively, with 12 bases between them. The CDR3 DNA follows: TGTGCCAGCAGCTTCGGTTTCAGGGGCTACGAGCAGTACTTC. Translating it yields CASSFGFRGYEQYF.

The chain is built from TRBV6-6 and TRBJ2-1; TRBD2 aligns across 11 bases. Germline V gene sequence: CDR1 MNHNY, CDR2 SVGAGI (reference sequence). The ends lost 7 bases at V and 6 bases at J; junction bases unmatched: 8. The CDR3 runs 15 residues. The CDR3 loop is CASILPGLAVNEQFF. The CDR3 DNA reads TGTGCCAGCATTCTGCCGGGACTAGCGGTCAATGAGCAGTTCTTC.

This clone was detected once. The CDR3 protein is CASSPGTGVEKLFF. As DNA, the CDR3 is TGTGCCAGCAGCCCCGGGACAGGGGTTGAAAAACTGTTTTTT. This chain links TRBV7-2 with TRBJ1-4, with 10 bases matching TRBD1. The CDR3 totals 14 residues. Trimming took 5 bases from V and 7 from J; bases not matched to a gene: 4. Per the germline V gene, CDR1 is SGHTA and CDR2 is FQGNSA.

Worth noting for this clone: The sample contains more than one DNA sequence encoding this CDR3. CDR3 DNA: TGTGCTAGTGGTCTACAGGGGGCGACTGAAGCTTTCTTT. This translates into CASGLQGATEAFF. The chain carries TRBV12-5 and TRBJ1-1; 9 bases line up with TRBD1. V shed 5 bases, J shed 5 bases, and the junction held 3 bases outside the gene matches. Germline V CDR1 and CDR2: LGHNT, FRNRAP. The CDR3 has 13 amino acids.

This clone was counted a few times. The rearrangement links TRBV6-6 to TRBJ2-7, with no clear D. Trimming took 8 bases from V and 0 from J, leaving 14 bases between them. There are 14 residues in the CDR3. Germline V gene sequence: CDR1 MNHNY, CDR2 SVGAGI (reference sequence). The CDR3 spells CASQLERSSYEQYF. For the CDR3, the DNA is TGTGCCAGCCAGTTAGAGAGGAGCTCCTACGAGCAGTACTTC.

V gene TRBV12-5 combines with J gene TRBJ2-5; 7 bases line up with TRBD2. The CDR3 runs 15 residues. J lost 4 bases, V lost 2 bases, and 7 bases had no gene match. Germline loops: CDR1 LGHNT, CDR2 FRNRAP. The CDR3 loop reads CASGLSWGGVETQYF. The CDR3 coding sequence is TGTGCTAGTGGTTTGTCCTGGGGGGGGGTAGAGACCCAGTACTTC.

The chain links TRBV11-3 to TRBJ2-1, with TRBD2 matching 11 bases. The germline V gene encodes CDR1 SGHNT and CDR2 YENEEA. V was clipped by 5 bases and J by 2 bases; unmatched bases: 8. The CDR3 has 17 amino acids. The CDR3 DNA is TGTGCCAGCAGCCGGACTAGCGGGTGGAGAGCCTACAATGAGCAGTTCTTC. Its translation: CASSRTSGWRAYNEQFF. Full variable domain (rest looked up from reference TRBV11-3 and TRBJ2-1): EAGVVQSPRYKIIEKKQPVAFWCNPISGHNTLYWYLQNLGQGPELLIRYENEEAVDDSQLPKDRFSAERLKGVDSTLKIQPAELGDSAVYLCASSRTSGWRAYNEQFFGPGTRLTVL.

This chain links TRBV28 with TRBJ1-3, with unresolved D. Germline V gene data show CDR1 as MDHEN and CDR2 as SYDVKM. The CDR3 is made up of 15 amino acids. The ends were cut back, 2 bases at V and 0 bases at J, with 8 bases in the middle. The DNA of the CDR3 is TGTGCCAGCAGTTTAGGCGGTGCCTCTGGAAACACCATATATTTT. This sequence encodes CASSLGGASGNTIYF.

This clone was observed a single time. The genes are TRBV6-1 and TRBJ2-5; 14 positions match TRBD2. The trim removed 3 bases at V and 4 bases at J, leaving 7 bases unmatched. The CDR3 is 17 residues long. Germline CDR1 reads MNHNS; CDR2 reads SASEGT. The CDR3 DNA is TGTGCCAGCAGTGAGGTGACTAGCGGGAGGGCCGGAGAGACCCAGTACTTC. Translation gives CASSEVTSGRAGETQYF.

CDR3 in amino acids: CASREGSSYGYTF. CDR3 nucleotide sequence: TGTGCCAGCAGGGAGGGAAGCTCCTATGGCTACACCTTC. The chain is built from TRBV2 and TRBJ1-2; D not certain. With 6 bases removed from V and 4 bases from J, the gap between germline ends came to 12 bases. The CDR3 covers 13 residues. In germline, CDR1 is SNHLY, CDR2 FYNNEI.

The chain combines TRBV9 with TRBJ1-2; TRBD1 matches at 9 bases. The length of the CDR3 is 15 residues. The junction had 7 bases not matched to a gene; V was cut back by 4 bases and J by 3 bases. Germline CDR1 reads SGDLS; CDR2 reads YYNGEE. The CDR3 nucleotides are TGTGCCAGCAGCCCCCTGACAGGGGGGTACTATGGCTACACCTTC. Amino acid sequence: CASSPLTGGYYGYTF.

This chain links TRBV7-2 with TRBJ2-5; D is unresolved. Germline V gene data show CDR1 as SGHTA and CDR2 as FQGNSA. The germline V and J ends were trimmed by 5 bases and 1 base, with 8 bases remaining between them. The CDR3 sequence is 13 residues long. The CDR3 DNA sequence: TGTGCCAGCAGCGCGAGGCGCCAAGAGACCCAGTACTTC. Translation: CASSARRQETQYF.

This clone was recorded a few times. The rearrangement links TRBV5-1 to TRBJ2-5; D uncertain. The CDR3 contains 16 residues. V lost 1 base, J lost 5 bases, and 18 bases lay in between. Germline V gene data show CDR1 as SGHRS and CDR2 as YFSETQ. This chain's CDR3 is CASSLQVVGSWETQYF. The CDR3 nucleotides read TGCGCCAGCAGCTTGCAGGTTGTGGGTTCGTGGGAGACCCAGTACTTC.

The chain employs TRBV7-3 and TRBJ1-4, with TRBD1 matching over 8 bases. The CDR3 loop spans 16 amino acids. J gave up 3 bases and V 2 bases, and 5 bases lay outside the gene matches. CDR1 is SGHTA, CDR2 FQGTGA, per germline. The CDR3 DNA sequence: TGTGCCAGCAGCTTAGGACAGGGCGTCTCTAATGAAAAACTGTTTTTT. Amino acid sequence: CASSLGQGVSNEKLFF. The full variable domain, completed using reference TRBV7-3 and TRBJ1-4, is GAGVSQTPSNKVTEKGKYVELRCDPISGHTALYWYRQSLGQGPEFLIYFQGTGAADDSGLPNDRFFAVRPEGSVSTLKIQRTERGDSAVYLCASSLGQGVSNEKLFFGSGTQLSVL.

The V and J genes are TRBV14 and TRBJ2-3; the match to TRBD2 covers 8 bases. Unmatched junction bases numbered 7, after V lost 4 bases and J lost 4 bases. The CDR3 contains 15 residues. Per the germline V gene, CDR1 is SGHDN and CDR2 is FVKESK. The CDR3 DNA is TGTGCCAGCAGCCGAAGCGGGAGTGTCTCAGATACGCAGTATTTT. Translated, it gives CASSRSGSVSDTQYF.

Comments on this clone: The germline gene is not matched at one end of the junction; a read error may be the cause. The J gene is TRBJ1-5, the V gene TRBV7-9, with D perhaps TRBD1 (6 bases). This CDR3 region has 14 residues. CDR1 and CDR2 from the germline V gene are SEHNR and FQNEAQ (reference sequence). The CDR3, as DNA: TGTTCCAGCAGCTTAGCAGGGGGCAATCAGCCCCAGCATTTT. Translating it yields CSSSLAGGNQPQHF.

The chain combines TRBV4-1 with TRBJ1-6, with D perhaps matching TRBD1 (6 bases). Germline V gene sequence: CDR1 MGHRA, CDR2 YSYEKL. The CDR3 has 18 residues. Trimming removed 3 bases from V and 2 bases from J, with 17 bases in between. The CDR3 nucleotides are TGCGCCAGCAGCCAGGGCCTGGGGGCACGACCCTATAATTCACCCCTCCACTTT. Residues: CASSQGLGARPYNSPLHF.

V and J are TRBV28 and TRBJ2-7, with 10 nucleotides matching TRBD2. There are 13 residues in the CDR3. Germline-derived CDR1 and CDR2 are MDHEN and SYDVKM. V was clipped by 3 bases and J by 12 bases; unmatched bases: 8. For the CDR3, the DNA is TGTGCCAGCAGTTTGGGCCTAGCGGGAGACGGGTACTTC. Encoded protein: CASSLGLAGDGYF.

This clone was seen only once. V is TRBV5-1 and J is TRBJ1-4, with TRBD1 as a possible D gene (5 bases). The V gene's germline CDR1 is SGHRS and CDR2 YFSETQ. The CDR3 totals 14 residues. Trimming stripped 0 bases from V and 8 bases from J, with 11 bases between. CDR3 in amino acids: CASSLVWGGEKLFF. Here the CDR3 DNA reads TGCGCCAGCAGCTTGGTTTGGGGGGGAGAAAAACTGTTTTTT.

V is TRBV29-1 and J is TRBJ2-7, with 8 bases that match TRBD2. With 4 bases clipped from V and 5 bases from J, the junction kept 7 bases outside the gene matches. Germline-derived CDR1 and CDR2 are SQVTM and ANQGSEA. The CDR3 length is 13 residues. The CDR3 region has the DNA TGCAGCGTTGTCACGGGACTAGAAGACGAGCAGTACTTC. Its translation: CSVVTGLEDEQYF.

This chain connects TRBV5-1 to TRBJ2-7; a weak D match, TRBD2 (6 bases). Germline V CDR1 and CDR2: SGHRS, YFSETQ. The length of the CDR3 is 14 residues. Deletions cut 4 bases from V and 3 bases from J, with 14 bases between. This CDR3 reads CASSPSGLGYEQYF. The CDR3 nucleotides are TGCGCCAGCAGCCCGAGCGGGTTGGGCTACGAGCAGTACTTC.

There are a few counts of this clone. The chain uses TRBV4-2 and TRBJ2-1; D perhaps matches TRBD2 (5 bases). Germline V gene data show CDR1 as LGHNA and CDR2 as YNFKEQ. The V end was cut by 3 bases, the J end by 6 bases, with 12 bases between. CDR3 size: 14 residues. Here the CDR3 reads CASSHEGEVNEQFF. In DNA, the CDR3 is TGTGCCAGCAGCCACGAGGGAGAGGTCAATGAGCAGTTCTTC.

The chain has TRBV10-2 and TRBJ2-2, with TRBD1 as a possible D gene (8 bases). The CDR3 is 17 amino acids. Between the trimmed V and J ends, which lost 2 bases and 3 bases, there was a span of 16 bases. CDR1 WSHSY and CDR2 SAAADI come from the germline V gene. The CDR3: CASSEPHRGGDTGELFF. DNA for the CDR3: TGCGCCAGCAGTGAGCCGCACAGGGGGGGGGACACCGGGGAGCTGTTTTTT.

This clone turned up a few times. This chain joins TRBV4-2 and TRBJ2-7, with D tentatively TRBD1 (6 bases). CDR1 and CDR2 from the germline V gene are LGHNA and YNFKEQ. Trimming removed 2 bases at V and 2 bases at J, with 10 bases between. The CDR3 has 14 residues. The CDR3 sequence: CASSQFGQTYEQYF. The CDR3 nucleotides are TGTGCCAGCAGCCAATTTGGACAGACCTACGAGCAGTACTTC.

The chain carries TRBV19 and TRBJ2-3; 8 bases are a match to TRBD2. The CDR3 runs to 16 residues. Germline V gene data show CDR1 as LNHDA and CDR2 as SQIVND (reference sequence). Unmatched junction bases numbered 10, after V lost 5 bases and J lost 3 bases. CDR3 region: CASSRRRAGGTDTQYF. The DNA for the CDR3 is TGTGCCAGTAGTCGGCGCCGGGCGGGAGGAACAGATACGCAGTATTTT. The complete variable domain, with remaining parts taken from reference TRBV19 and TRBJ2-3, reads DGGITQSPKYLFRKEGQNVTLSCEQNLNHDAMYWYRQDPGQGLRLIYYSQIVNDFQKGDIAEGYSVSREKKESFPLTVTSAQKNPTAFYLCASSRRRAGGTDTQYFGPGTRLTVL.

The chain joins TRBV12-5 to TRBJ2-7; D is perhaps TRBD1 (7 bases). The CDR3 is 18 amino acids. The V gene's germline CDR1 is LGHNT and CDR2 FRNRAP. The V gene lost 0 bases and the J gene lost 0 bases, with 18 bases spanning the gap. CDR3 in amino acids: CASGLVIGRGGSSYEQYF. For the CDR3, the DNA is TGTGCTAGTGGTTTGGTGATCGGGAGAGGGGGCAGCTCCTACGAGCAGTACTTC. Full variable domain (remainder filled in from reference TRBV12-5 and TRBJ2-7): DARVTQTPRHKVTEMGQEVTMRCQPILGHNTVFWYRQTMMQGLELLAYFRNRAPLDDSGMPKDRFSAEMPDATLATLKIQPSEPRDSAVYFCASGLVIGRGGSSYEQYFGPGTRLTVT.

The chain joins TRBV27 to TRBJ2-1, with 9 positions matching TRBD2. V shed 10 bases, J shed 7 bases, and the junction held 14 bases outside the gene matches. Looked up from germline, CDR1 is MNHEY and CDR2 is SMNVEV (reference sequence). The CDR3 length is 15 residues. This CDR3 is CATHSGGRAGNEQFF. For the CDR3, the DNA is TGTGCCACCCACTCTGGCGGGAGGGCCGGGAATGAGCAGTTCTTC.